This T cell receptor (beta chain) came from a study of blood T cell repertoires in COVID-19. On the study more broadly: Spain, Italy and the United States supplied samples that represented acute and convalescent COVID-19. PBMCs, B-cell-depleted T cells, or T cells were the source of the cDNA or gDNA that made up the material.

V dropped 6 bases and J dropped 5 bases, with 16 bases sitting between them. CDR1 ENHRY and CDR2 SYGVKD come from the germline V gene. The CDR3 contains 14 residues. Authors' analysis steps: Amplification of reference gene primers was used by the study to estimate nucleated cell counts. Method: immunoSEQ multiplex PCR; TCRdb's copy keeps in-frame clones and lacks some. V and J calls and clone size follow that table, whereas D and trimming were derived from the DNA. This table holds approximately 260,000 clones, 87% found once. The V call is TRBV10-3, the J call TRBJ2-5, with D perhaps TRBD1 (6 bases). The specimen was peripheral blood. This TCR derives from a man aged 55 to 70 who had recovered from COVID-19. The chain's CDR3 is CAISLGHSGETQYF. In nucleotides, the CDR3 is TGTGCCATCAGCCTGGGACATTCCGGCGAGACCCAGTACTTC.